This T cell receptor beta chain came from a study of control samples from healthy donors and cancer patients (dated by TCRdb to the early 2020s). This clone was seen just once. It has no known antigen specificity. No quality values exist for individual bases; no much larger clone is one base distant. Other DNA sequences in this specimen translate into the identical CDR3. The library came from the immunoSEQ multiplex PCR assay. TCRdb's version of the immuneACCESS table is confined to in-frame rearrangements and falls short of the full clone set. An unresolved V gene accounts for under half of the shortfall where checked; the remainder is of unknown origin. Present in this sample are roughly 120,000 clones, about 93% of which were seen just once. Jointly, the top ten make up 1.5% to 2% of the sample. V is reduced by 0 bases and J by 8 bases, leaving a spacing of 19 bases between them. The CDR3 runs 16 amino acids, cysteine and phenylalanine included. CDR3 DNA only is kept here, 48 bases in frame from base 1. For CDR1 and CDR2, the germline V gene lists SGHAT and FQNNGV.

The receptor comes from a man aged 45-60 years with head and neck cancer. The sample taken for sequencing was PBMCs. The rearranged chain carries TRBV11-2 and TRBJ1-2; the D gene is perhaps TRBD1, on 5 matching bases. The DNA sequence is TGTGCCAGCAGCTTAGACCCTTCACGGGGGACGGGGGGCTACACCTTC. It translates as CASSLDPSRGTGGYTF.